The 3 T cell receptor beta chains in this list originate from one sample, sequenced in a study of T cells in women clearing cervical HPV infection. Sequencing used immunoSEQ multiplex PCR; TCRdb keeps in-frame clones, though not all of them. The listing contains about 37,000 clones. Sequencing was carried out using blood buffy coat. Receptor source: a woman aged 18 to 75 with a cervical HPV16 infection that either progressed to CIN3+ or cleared (not recorded which).

Incomplete CDR3 DNA: TGTGCCAGCAGGGGGCGGCAAGAGACG. Amino acid sequence: CASRGRQET. The full CDR3 is CASRGRQETQYF. The rearrangement links TRBV6-2 or TRBV6-3 to TRBJ2-3; D perhaps matches TRBD1 (5 bases). The CDR3 end falls 3 residues outside the read, so it is completed with the germline J gene. The germline CDR1 and CDR2 sequences are MNHEY and SVGEGT. This CDR3 region has 12 residues.

Details on this clone: The missing CDR3 end, 3 residues past where the read stops, is filled in from the germline J gene. The chain uses TRBV19 and TRBJ2-3; 14 bases agree with TRBD2. The CDR3 loop spans 15 amino acids. Germline assignment: CDR1 LNHDA and CDR2 SQIVND (reference sequence). The CDR3 sequence is CASRKGLAGVETQYF. The CDR3 bases that were read are TGTGCCAGTAGGAAGGGACTAGCGGGAGTGGAGACG. The full variable domain, with the rest looked up from reference TRBV19 and TRBJ2-3, is DGGITQSPKYLFRKEGQNVTLSCEQNLNHDAMYWYRQDPGQGLRLIYYSQIVNDFQKGDIAEGYSVSREKKESFPLTVTSAQKNPTAFYLCASRKGLAGVETQYFGPGTRLTVL.

Worth noting for this clone: The read stops 3 residues short of the end of the CDR3; the missing end is completed from the germline J gene. The chain employs TRBV11-2 and TRBJ2-4; D is uncertain. In germline, CDR1 is SGHAT, CDR2 FQNNGV. The CDR3 is made up of 13 amino acids. Partial CDR3 DNA: TGTGCCAGCAGCTTACCAGGTCTTTATGGT. It yields the protein CASSLPGLYG. The whole CDR3 sequence reads CASSLPGLYGQYF.